The 25 T cell receptor beta chains below all came from one sample that was sequenced in a study of T cells in Graves' hyperthyroidism and ophthalmopathy (dated by TCRdb to about 2019). Libraries were prepared through multiplex PCR. The reads were generated on an Illumina HiSeq 2000. The TCR beta CDR3 regions were amplified from RNA transcripts. For the first round of RT-PCR on the TCR CDR3, the HTBI primer set was used together with the Qiagen OneStep RT-PCR kit. TCRdb itself trimmed the public reads at Q25 with fastp, ran MiXCR and retained productive beta chains. Here each entry gathers all rows of one CDR3 protein and keeps the most common genes and DNA. This sample comprises almost 600,000 distinct CDR3 sequences, about 15% of them detected only once. Of the sample, 5.8% falls within the top ten clones. The sequenced sample was blood. The source is a woman aged 25 to 39 with Graves' hyperthyroidism that later progressed to Graves' ophthalmopathy.

The sample holds many counts of this clonotype. The chain links TRBV2 to TRBJ2-4; TRBD1 might be the D (5 bases). The ends were cut back, 8 bases at V and 7 bases at J, with 15 bases in the middle. Germline values: CDR1 SNHLY, CDR2 FYNNEI. This CDR3 contains 13 residues. CDR3 protein: CASDEGARNIQYF. CDR3 nucleotides: TGTGCCAGCGATGAAGGGGCGAGGAACATTCAGTACTTC.

A word on this clonotype: A read error may produce the germline difference seen at one junction end. The genes are TRBV4-1 and TRBJ1-3; D call uncertain. The CDR3 covers 15 residues. The germline CDR1 and CDR2 sequences are MGHRA and YSYEKL. CDR3 amino acids: CASSSRTGNGNAIYF. The CDR3 nucleotides read TGCGCCAGCAGCTCCCGGACTGGGAATGGAAACGCCATATATTTT.

J is TRBJ2-3 and V is TRBV10-1; 11 positions agree with TRBD2. V lost 2 bases, J lost 3 bases, and 7 bases stayed unmatched. This CDR3 is 17 amino acids long. Germline CDR1 and CDR2: WNHNN and SYGVQD (reference sequence). The CDR3 spells CASSEATSGTLTDTQYF. CDR3 bases: TGCGCCAGCAGTGAGGCGACTAGCGGGACCCTAACAGATACGCAGTATTTT.

This clonotype was counted a few times. The rearrangement joins TRBV20-1 to TRBJ2-1, with TRBD1 identical over 9 bases. Germline-derived CDR1 and CDR2 are DFQATT and SNEGSKA (reference sequence). This CDR3 is 13 amino acids long. Trimming removed 6 bases from V and 4 bases from J; junction bases left unmatched: 4. As DNA, the CDR3 is TGCAGTGCGGGGACAGGGTCGTACAATGAGCAGTTCTTC. Its protein is CSAGTGSYNEQFF.

This clonotype came up many times. The J gene is TRBJ2-1, the V gene TRBV5-1, with 8 bases lining up with TRBD1. The length of the CDR3 is 15 residues. V gave up 4 bases and J gave up 6 bases; unmatched junction bases: 9. Looked up from germline, CDR1 is SGHRS and CDR2 is YFSETQ. The CDR3 bases are TGCGCCAGCAGCAGTGGACAGGGTGTGGGCAATGAGCAGTTCTTC. Translating gives CASSSGQGVGNEQFF.

The chain couples TRBV6-1 to TRBJ2-2, with 9 bases matching TRBD2. V lost 4 bases, J lost 5 bases, and 8 bases stayed unmatched. CDR1 and CDR2 (germline): MNHNS, SASEGT. The CDR3 has 16 amino acids. CDR3 nucleotide sequence: TGTGCCAGCAGTGGAGCGGGAGGCTACACTACCGGGGAGCTGTTTTTT. Translation: CASSGAGGYTTGELFF.

This clonotype was picked up many times. The chain employs TRBV2 and TRBJ1-2; D not resolved. Germline-derived CDR1 and CDR2 are SNHLY and FYNNEI. Between the trimmed V and J ends, which lost 0 bases and 7 bases, there was a span of 12 bases. The CDR3 has 14 residues. CDR3 DNA: TGTGCCAGCAGTGAAGCCGGGGTAGGTGGTGGCTACACCTTC. Its translation is CASSEAGVGGGYTF.

The chain carries TRBV6-5 and TRBJ1-6, with D unresolved. CDR3 length: 14 residues. V gave up 2 bases and J gave up 7 bases, with 9 bases separating them. Per germline, CDR1 MNHEY and CDR2 SVGAGI. CDR3: CASSYQTENSPLHF. The CDR3 DNA sequence: TGTGCCAGCAGTTACCAGACGGAGAATTCACCCCTCCACTTT.

The rearrangement joins TRBV24-1 to TRBJ1-5; 7 bases match TRBD1. CDR3 size: 15 residues. V was pared by 3 bases and J by 8 bases, with 9 bases of the junction left unmatched. CDR1 and CDR2 (germline): KGHDR, SFDVKD. The CDR3 DNA sequence: TGTGCCACCAGTGATGGCTCGGGACAGAAAGAGCCCCAGCATTTT. It translates to CATSDGSGQKEPQHF.

This clonotype was observed a few times. This chain joins TRBV6-2 or TRBV6-3 and TRBJ2-6, with TRBD1 matching 11 bases. The CDR3 is 16 amino acids. The germline gives CDR1 MNHEY, CDR2 SVGEGT. The ends lost 6 bases at V and 2 bases at J; junction bases unmatched: 3. CDR3 amino acids: CASRDRGLPGANVLTF. The CDR3 DNA is TGTGCCAGCAGGGACAGGGGGCTCCCTGGGGCCAACGTCCTGACTTTC.

In its sample, this clonotype was seen many times. This chain connects TRBV6-2 or TRBV6-3 to TRBJ1-2; TRBD1 aligns across 9 bases. CDR3 size: 15 residues. Trimming cost V 6 bases and J 4 bases; bases outside gene matches: 9. Germline-derived CDR1 and CDR2 are MNHEY and SVGEGT. CDR3 region: CASSRPGQGFYGYTF. CDR3 bases: TGTGCCAGCAGCCGACCGGGACAGGGTTTCTATGGCTACACCTTC.

This clonotype has at least ten counts. The rearrangement joins TRBV11-2 to TRBJ1-1, with 9 bases fitting TRBD1. From germline, CDR1 is SGHAT and CDR2 FQNNGV. V lost 5 bases and J lost 3; bases outside the gene matches: 4. The CDR3 totals 14 residues. The CDR3 protein is CASSRGQGYTEAFF. In DNA form, the CDR3 reads TGTGCCAGCAGCCGCGGACAGGGGTACACTGAAGCTTTCTTT. Based on the CDR3 plus reference TRBV11-2 and TRBJ1-1, the full variable domain is EAGVAQSPRYKIIEKRQSVAFWCNPISGHATLYWYQQILGQGPKLLIQFQNNGVVDDSQLPKDRFSAERLKGVDSTLKIQPAKLEDSAVYLCASSRGQGYTEAFFGQGTRLTVV.

This clonotype came up many times. The CDR3 spells CASSFPTSGTPREQFF. The CDR3 DNA reads as TGTGCCAGCAGCTTCCCGACTAGCGGTACCCCCCGAGAGCAGTTCTTC. The chain employs TRBV7-9 and TRBJ2-1; 9 positions match TRBD2. V lost 3 bases, J lost 10 bases, and 13 bases stayed unmatched. This CDR3 comprises 16 residues. The germline V gene encodes CDR1 SEHNR and CDR2 FQNEAQ (reference sequence).

J is TRBJ2-7 and V is TRBV6-1; 14 bases fit TRBD2. The CDR3 contains 15 residues. The ends lost 6 bases at V and 3 bases at J; junction bases unmatched: 4. Germline assignment: CDR1 MNHNS and CDR2 SASEGT. The chain's CDR3 is CASRDGLAGGYEQYF. CDR3 in DNA: TGTGCCAGCAGAGATGGACTAGCGGGGGGCTACGAGCAGTACTTC.

This clonotype came up many times. The CDR3 spells CSGNDLNNEQFF. The CDR3, as DNA: TGCAGTGGAAACGACCTAAACAATGAGCAGTTCTTC. The V and J genes are TRBV20-1 and TRBJ2-1; D is unresolved. Per germline, CDR1 DFQATT and CDR2 SNEGSKA (reference sequence). Trimming took off 7 bases at V and 5 bases at J, with 12 bases between the two ends. The CDR3 has 12 residues.

At least ten counts were recorded for this clonotype. This chain connects TRBV11-2 to TRBJ2-2, with 9 bases aligning to TRBD2. CDR3 length equals 18 residues. The V and J ends lost 0 bases and 4 bases, in that order; junction bases with no gene match: 9. From germline, CDR1 is SGHAT and CDR2 FQNNGV. The CDR3 sequence: CASSLDLASGTLTGELFF. The CDR3 bases are TGTGCCAGCAGCTTAGATCTAGCTAGCGGGACGCTCACCGGGGAGCTGTTTTTT.

This clonotype was recorded at least ten times. The chain has TRBV4-2 and TRBJ2-3; 8 nucleotides agree with TRBD2. This CDR3 has 14 residues. With V trimmed by 5 bases and J by 5 bases, 6 bases remained unmatched. Germline lookup yields CDR1 LGHNA and CDR2 YNFKEQ. The CDR3 is CASSKRERVDTQYF. The CDR3 DNA reads as TGTGCCAGCAGCAAGCGGGAGCGCGTAGATACGCAGTATTTT.

This clonotype was recorded at least ten times. The chain combines TRBV6-1 with TRBJ2-7, with a weak D call TRBD2 (5 bases). Germline V gives CDR1 MNHNS, CDR2 SASEGT. With 7 bases removed from V and 2 bases from J, the gap between germline ends came to 18 bases. The CDR3 totals 15 residues. The chain's CDR3 is CASIPFSGRAYEQYF. CDR3 in DNA: TGTGCCAGCATTCCTTTTTCGGGAAGGGCCTACGAGCAGTACTTC.

V and J are TRBV7-3 and TRBJ1-1; 10 bases are shared with TRBD1. This CDR3 is 17 amino acids long. The germline V gene encodes CDR1 SGHTA and CDR2 FQGTGA. The V gene end was trimmed by 4 bases and the J gene end by 3 bases; junction bases not matched to a gene: 11. Here the CDR3 reads CASSSYRDRGDDTEAFF. CDR3 nucleotide sequence: TGTGCCAGCAGCTCGTATAGGGACAGGGGTGATGACACTGAAGCTTTCTTT.

The rearrangement uses TRBV7-3 and TRBJ1-1, with D possibly TRBD1 on 5 matching bases. The length of the CDR3 is 14 residues. Trimming shortened V by 3 bases and J by 3 bases, and 11 bases separated the two germline ends. Germline CDR1 is SGHTA and CDR2 is FQGTGA. The CDR3 sequence: CASSFGGYDTEAFF. Here the CDR3 DNA reads TGTGCCAGCAGCTTCGGGGGATACGACACTGAAGCTTTCTTT. The full variable domain, its missing parts supplied by reference TRBV7-3 and TRBJ1-1, is GAGVSQTPSNKVTEKGKYVELRCDPISGHTALYWYRQSLGQGPEFLIYFQGTGAADDSGLPNDRFFAVRPEGSVSTLKIQRTERGDSAVYLCASSFGGYDTEAFFGQGTRLTVV.

The V call is TRBV24-1, the J call TRBJ2-1; D is unclear. Looked up from germline, CDR1 is KGHDR and CDR2 is SFDVKD. The CDR3 consists of 14 residues. V lost 5 bases and J 2 bases, leaving 9 bases between the germline ends. The CDR3 sequence: CATSAKGPYNEQFF. In DNA form, the CDR3 reads TGTGCCACCAGTGCCAAGGGCCCCTACAATGAGCAGTTCTTC.

This clonotype was recorded a few times. Its ends do not fully match the called genes, so a read error is possible. CDR3 residues: CASNYFLGQPQHF. In DNA form, the CDR3 reads TGTGCCAGCAATTACTTTTTGGGGCAGCCCCAGCATTTT. The chain employs TRBV6-6 and TRBJ1-5; D remains ambiguous. The germline V gene has CDR1 MNHNY and CDR2 SVGAGI (reference sequence). The CDR3 covers 13 residues.

This clonotype appeared a single time. A read error is possible here, since a much larger clone lies one base away. The chain is built from TRBV9 and TRBJ1-6; possibly TRBD1 for D (5 bases). The CDR3 contains 15 residues. The germline gives CDR1 SGDLS, CDR2 YYNGEE. The CDR3 DNA follows: TGTGCCAGCGGGGGTTCGAGCTCCTATAATTCACCCCTCCAATTT. Its protein is CASGGSSSYNSPLQF.

This clonotype appeared many times. The chain joins TRBV5-1 to TRBJ1-2; D perhaps matches TRBD1 (6 bases). V lost 4 bases, J lost 1 base, and 8 bases lay in between. This CDR3 spans 13 amino acids. Per germline, CDR1 SGHRS and CDR2 YFSETQ. CDR3 coding DNA: TGCGCCAGCAGCGAACAGGGTAACTATGGCTACACCTTC. Protein product: CASSEQGNYGYTF.

Many counts were recorded for this clonotype. The V call is TRBV7-3, the J call TRBJ1-1; D call uncertain. Germline assignment: CDR1 SGHTA and CDR2 FQGTGA. The V end was cut by 0 bases, the J end by 8 bases, with 10 bases between. The CDR3 extends over 13 amino acids. CDR3 coding DNA: TGTGCCAGCAGCTTAACACGCGGGAGGGAAGCTTTCTTT. Encoded protein: CASSLTRGREAFF.